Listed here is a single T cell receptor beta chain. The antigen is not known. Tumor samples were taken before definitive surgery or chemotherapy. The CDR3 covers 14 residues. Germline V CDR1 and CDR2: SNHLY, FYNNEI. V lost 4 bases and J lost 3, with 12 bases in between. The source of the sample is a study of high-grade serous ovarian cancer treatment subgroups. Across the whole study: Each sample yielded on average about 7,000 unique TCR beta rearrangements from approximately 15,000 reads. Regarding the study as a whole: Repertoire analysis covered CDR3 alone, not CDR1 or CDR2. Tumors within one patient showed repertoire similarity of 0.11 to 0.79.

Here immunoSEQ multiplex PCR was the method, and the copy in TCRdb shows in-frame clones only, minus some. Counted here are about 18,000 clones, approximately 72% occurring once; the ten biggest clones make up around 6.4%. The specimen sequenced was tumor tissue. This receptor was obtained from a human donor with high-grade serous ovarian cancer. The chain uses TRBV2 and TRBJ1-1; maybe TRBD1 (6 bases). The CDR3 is CASSARGADTEAFF. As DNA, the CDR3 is TGTGCCAGCAGTGCTCGGGGGGCCGACACTGAAGCTTTCTTT.